The clone carrying this T cell receptor beta chain was observed a handful of times. What it binds is not known. Looked up from germline, CDR1 is SGHTS and CDR2 is YDEGEE. V lost 4 bases to trimming and J lost 2 bases; unmatched junction nucleotides: 4. The CDR3 is 15 amino acids. This sample is part of a study of cytomegalovirus exposure and HLA in healthy donors. Overall study findings and caveats: Rare sequences made up most TCRs, while some public TCRs were found in many donors. Analysis performed later found over 15,000 TCR beta sequences associated with HLA alleles at 0.05 false discovery rate. High sensitivity and specificity were reportedly achieved when the classifier diagnosed cytomegalovirus status.

Primers: 60 Vbeta forward and 13 Jbeta reverse. Sequenced by immunoSEQ multiplex PCR; TCRdb stores in-frame clones only, minus some. This table holds about 190,000 clones, roughly three quarters found once. The chain uses TRBV5-8 and TRBJ1-5; 9 bases agree with TRBD1. Sequenced sample: PBMCs. This clonotype was obtained from a woman in her 50s in good health and CMV-seronegative. The DNA for the CDR3 is TGTGCCAGCAGCGGGACAGGGCCCGGCAATCAGCCCCAGCATTTT. Translated: CASSGTGPGNQPQHF.